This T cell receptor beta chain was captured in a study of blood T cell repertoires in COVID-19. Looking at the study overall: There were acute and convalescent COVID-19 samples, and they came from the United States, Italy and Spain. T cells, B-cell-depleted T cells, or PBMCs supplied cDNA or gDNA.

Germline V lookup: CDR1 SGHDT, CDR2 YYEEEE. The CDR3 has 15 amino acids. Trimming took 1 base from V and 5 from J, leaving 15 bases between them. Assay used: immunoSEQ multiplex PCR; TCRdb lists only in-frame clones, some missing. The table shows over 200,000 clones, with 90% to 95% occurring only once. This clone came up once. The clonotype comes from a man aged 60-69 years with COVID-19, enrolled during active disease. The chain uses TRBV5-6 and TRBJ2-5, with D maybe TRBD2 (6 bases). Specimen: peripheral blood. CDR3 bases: TGTGCCAGCAGCTTGAGGGGACTGGGAAAGGAGACCCAGTACTTC. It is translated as CASSLRGLGKETQYF.